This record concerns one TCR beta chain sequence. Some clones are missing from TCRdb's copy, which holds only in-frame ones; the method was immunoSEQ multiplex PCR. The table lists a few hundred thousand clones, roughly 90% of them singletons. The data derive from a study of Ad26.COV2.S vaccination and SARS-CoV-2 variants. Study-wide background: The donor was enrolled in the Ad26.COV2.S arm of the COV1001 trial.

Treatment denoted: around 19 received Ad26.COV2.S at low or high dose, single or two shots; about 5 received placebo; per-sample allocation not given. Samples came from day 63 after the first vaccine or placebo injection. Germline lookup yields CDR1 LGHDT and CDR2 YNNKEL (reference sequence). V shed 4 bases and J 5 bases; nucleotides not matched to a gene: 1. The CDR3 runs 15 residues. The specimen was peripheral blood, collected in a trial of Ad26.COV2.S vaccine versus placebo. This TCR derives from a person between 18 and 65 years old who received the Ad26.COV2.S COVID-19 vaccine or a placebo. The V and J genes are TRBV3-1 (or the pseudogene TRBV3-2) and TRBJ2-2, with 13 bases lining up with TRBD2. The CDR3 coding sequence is TGTGCCAGCAGCCGGACTAGCGGGAGTACCGGGGAGCTGTTTTTT. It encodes CASSRTSGSTGELFF.